This T cell receptor beta chain was documented in a study of blood T cell repertoires in COVID-19. At the level of the study: Acute and convalescent COVID-19 specimens originated in the United States, Italy and Spain.

Participants had their cohort set by participant-reported clinical history. Recovered status in Cohort 3 required two negative PCRs, clearance, or symptom resolution. The CDR3 spans 12 residues. The germline gives CDR1 GTSNPN, CDR2 SVGIG (reference sequence). V dropped 7 bases and J dropped 0 bases, with 9 bases sitting between them. Per the authors' pipeline: Reference gene primer amplification in the assay estimated nucleated cell counts. Sequencing was performed with immunoSEQ multiplex PCR; in TCRdb, only in-frame clones are kept and a portion is missing. V, J and clone size were drawn from that table, and D and trimming were deduced from the DNA. The table lists about 280,000 clones, around 88% of them singletons, with 6% to 7% in the top ten.

The sample consisted of PBMCs or T cells enriched from blood (not recorded which). This clonotype was obtained from a middle-aged woman who had recovered from COVID-19. The rearrangement uses TRBV30 and TRBJ1-1; D gene unclear. The CDR3 is CASPGLNTEAFF. In nucleotides, the CDR3 is TGTGCCTCACCCGGTTTGAACACTGAAGCTTTCTTT. Full variable domain (missing parts from reference TRBV30 and TRBJ1-1): SQTIHQWPATLVQPVGSPLSLECTVEGTSNPNLYWYRQAAGRGLQLLFYSVGIGQISSEVPQNLSASRPQDRQFILSSKKLLLSDSGFYLCASPGLNTEAFFGQGTRLTVV.